This T cell receptor beta chain originates from a study of cytomegalovirus exposure and HLA in healthy donors (dated by TCRdb to the late 2010s). Context from the whole study: An earlier analysis of under 600 of the donors reported approximately 270 Gb of sequence data and some 100 million unique TCR beta sequences from about 179 million T cells. Roughly 300 gigabases of sequencing data and around 88 million unique TCR sequences made up an early release that covered roughly 670 HLA-typed donors. Of the roughly 400 genotyped donors, 81% fell in the genetic ancestry cluster associated with self-reported Caucasian donors. The study was designed to test whether signatures of past pathogen exposure could be identified by cataloging public T cell receptors. The study used immunosequencing to profile the T cell repertoires of 670 or so subjects and linked those repertoires to cytomegalovirus serostatus. In addition to the first cohort of 500 to 850 subjects, a separate validation cohort of 120 different subjects was used. The study combined high-throughput TCR immunosequencing, statistical association of individual TCRs with disease status, and machine learning to predict cytomegalovirus infection status. A later analysis re-analyzed previously published TCR beta repertoires from approximately 700 donors and added high-resolution HLA genotyping to study TCR occurrence patterns. The later analysis used no new phenotypic data to find candidate immune exposures, relying instead on TCR beta sequences and their occurrence across donors. An earlier analysis of 587 of the donors used high-throughput TCR beta sequencing to judge whether each TCR beta V gene segment behaved as functional or pseudogenic. Donor age, sex, ethnicity and CMV serostatus were compiled together with the repertoire data. Genome-wide SNP genotypes for about 65% of the 666 donors were used in a later genetic analysis, which treated that subset as a discovery cohort. Every discovery cohort repertoire had been produced on one sequencing platform. Both class I and class II loci were covered by HLA typing, at four-digit resolution. Typing coverage varied by locus: 629-630 donors for A, B, C, DRB1 and DQB1; approximately 560 for DQA1; approximately 610 for DPA1; some 470 for DPB1. A few DR-DQ haplotypes were handled as single units for association and clustering because linkage in the cohort was strong. Among some 410 genotyped donors of the cohort, an average of approximately 220,000 unique TCR beta nucleotide sequences was sequenced per donor, of which 15% to 20% were non-productive.

V lost 2 bases and J lost 11 bases, and the count of bases not matched to a germline gene is 10. The CDR3 numbers 15 residues from cysteine through phenylalanine. The retained sequence is limited to the CDR3, 45 bases, with the frame set at the first base. CDR1 and CDR2, per the germline V gene, are SGHDT and YYEEEE. The cohort was made up of approximately 670 healthy bone marrow donors. At the time of sampling, every cohort member was nominally healthy, though immune exposures that went unrecorded were likely present. The donor tested CMV seronegative and was one of the 352 seronegative cohort members. A peripheral blood sample was collected from each donor, and TCR beta sequencing was performed on peripheral blood mononuclear cells. Genomic DNA was extracted from the blood cell samples with the Qiagen DNeasy Blood Extraction Kit. Concerning this clone itself: No antigen is known for it.

Library prep was done by the immunoSEQ multiplex PCR assay. For the multiplex PCR, a mixture combining 60 forward primers for TCR Vbeta segments and 13 reverse primers for TCR Jbeta segments was used. The CDR3 region of rearranged TCR beta genes was amplified from genomic DNA with a multiplex PCR assay. The amplified TCR beta libraries were sequenced on the Illumina HiSeq System as 87-base-pair reads. Under the source paper's analysis protocol: A later analysis counted tens of millions of unique TCR beta chains across the roughly 700 repertoires, and roughly 11 million of these chains were shared by at least two donors. Raw reads were error-corrected and collapsed into unique sequences by a nearest-neighbor algorithm in which closely related sequences were merged to remove PCR and sequencing errors. To assign V, D and J gene segments, CDR3 sequences were aligned to IMGT reference sequences. For a sequence to be retained, a match of at least six nucleotides to both a V gene segment and a J gene segment was required. Rearrangements were classified as productive when the CDR3 lacked stop codons and remained in frame with V and J, and all other rearrangements were classified as non-productive. CDR3 was defined according to IMGT convention as the region running from the second conserved V-encoded cysteine to the conserved J-encoded phenylalanine. Sequences without an unambiguous match to a single V gene segment were excluded from the earlier analysis of approximately 600 of the donors. An earlier analysis of approximately 590 of the donors classified V segments as functional when productive rearrangements were above 56.7% and as segregating when the standard deviation between donors was above 5%. A statistical classification framework was developed to diagnose cytomegalovirus status using the catalog of TCR beta chain sequences. In a later analysis, V and J genes were assigned by comparing TCR nucleotide sequences against IMGT/GENE-DB human TR gene sequences. In a later analysis, CDR3 sequences and most-parsimonious VDJ recombination scenarios were assigned using the TCRdist pipeline. In a later analysis, each TCR beta chain was defined by its CDR3 amino acid sequence together with its V-gene family, and reads lacking a unique V-gene family were excluded. As a way to deal with suspected cross-contamination and a sequencing artifact, a later analysis dropped nearly 600 nucleotide sequences that were highly shared and had low generation probability. A later analysis calculated a clonal expansion index for each public chain from normalized within-repertoire ranks of inferred template counts. In a later analysis, generation probabilities were computed with a VDJ recombination model fitted to out-of-frame rearrangements, and the resulting probabilities were checked against IGoR. Hypergeometric tests were used in a later analysis to score TCR-TCR, TCR-HLA and TCR-CMV co-occurrence, with a repertoire-size bias correction applied to the TCR pairs. In a later analysis, false discovery rates were estimated by permuting HLA or CMV assignments 20 times. In a later analysis, co-occurring TCRs were grouped using DBSCAN, with TCRdist sequence similarity added in when clustering inside HLA-allele-positive subsets. For co-occurrence clustering, repertoires with fewer than 30,000 or more than 120,000 public chains were excluded, along with roughly 5 repertoires with anomalous nucleotide sharing. This immuneACCESS table, as held by TCRdb, lists in-frame sequences with V and J called but not all clones. Of the missing ones, under half trace to an unresolved V gene in checked studies; the others have no known cause. That table gives V, J and clone size, and the DNA gave D and trimming. This sample's listing comprises 150,000 to 200,000 clones. 6.5% of the sample is taken by the ten largest.

Findings and caveats that apply to the study as a whole: Over 15 rarely observed V segments, including chromosome 9 orphons, were excluded from the earlier analysis of 550 to 700 of the donors because counts were too low. A later analysis associated 16,951 TCR beta sequences with specific HLA alleles at a false discovery rate of 0.05. Cytomegalovirus status was reported to be diagnosed by the classifier with high specificity and sensitivity in both the original and validation cohorts. A later genetic analysis reported fewer N-insertions in productive TCRs among donors in an Asian-associated ancestry cluster than the roughly 700-donor mean. Immune exposure information for the cohort was limited to CMV serostatus. Linkage disequilibrium might explain the correlated functional status among segregating V segments, but an unknown experimental factor could not be ruled out. Because HLA typing was unavailable for some donors at each locus, only the typed subset was used in association tests. The study gave a list of some 150 TCR beta chains associated with cytomegalovirus. According to a later analysis, parvovirus B19, influenza, CMV and Epstein-Barr virus appeared linked to several top co-occurrence clusters. According to the authors, the approach could potentially be generalized to other disease states and immunological phenotypes. A group of highly shared sequence variants was considered likely to be a technical artifact of the sequencing pipeline. According to a later analysis, TCR association rates differed among HLA loci, with DRB1 alleles showing the most associated TCRs and HLA-C alleles showing the fewest. Three of the identified cytomegalovirus-associated TCR beta chains were confirmed in vitro to be specific for cytomegalovirus antigens. Most CMV-associated TCR beta chains appeared to be HLA-restricted in a later analysis, and the HLA associations seemed to be driven largely by CMV exposure. Most TCR sequences were seen in very few donors, while some public TCRs were found in many individuals. An association between a missense DCLRE1C variant and V-gene and J-gene trimming of TCR beta chains was found in a later genetic analysis and replicated in an independent cohort. Broadly in line with IMGT annotations, most TCR beta V segments showed up in productive rearrangements about 87% or about 30% of the time in an earlier analysis of a few hundred of the donors. In a later analysis, HLA-associated TCR beta chains showed more clonal expansion and lower generation probabilities than non-associated chains that were equally common. The 87-base-pair reads could not distinguish some IMGT-functional V segments, including TRBV6-2 and TRBV6-3, so those segments were excluded. The presence/absence analyses assumed that sequencing depth was roughly uniform across donors, and that assumption may not be true. A further reported finding was that TCR beta sequences accurately predicted the HLA-A and HLA-B alleles for most subjects in the first cohort. Strong co-occurrence of HLA alleles, especially DR and DQ, made assigning TCR associations to individual alleles difficult. Only TCR beta chains were sequenced in this cohort, and the absence of alpha or paired-chain data limited detectable features.

Specimen: PBMCs. Rearrangement joined TRBV5-6 to TRBJ1-2, and 12 junctional nucleotides match TRBD1. The receptor was derived from a man in his thirties or forties in good health and CMV-seronegative. CDR3 loop: CASSLPGQGASWYTF. The bases are TGTGCCAGCAGCTTACCGGGACAGGGGGCATCTTGGTACACCTTC. Supplemented by the reference TRBV5-6 and TRBJ1-2 proteins around the CDR3, the complete variable domain is DAGVTQSPTHLIKTRGQQVTLRCSPKSGHDTVSWYQQALGQGPQFIFQYYEEEERQRGNFPDRFSGHQFPNYSSELNVNALLLGDSALYLCASSLPGQGASWYTFGSGTRLTVV.